Below are 18 T cell receptor beta chains sequenced from a single sample in a study of T cell responses to AZD1222 COVID-19 vaccine. The assay was immunoSEQ multiplex PCR, and TCRdb's table has in-frame clones only and misses some. Here the sample spans 250,000 or so clones, about 92% being singletons. This specimen consisted of peripheral blood, obtained on day 0 of AZD1222 vaccination. All receptors come from an adult in good health.

The genes are TRBV9 and TRBJ1-1; TRBD1 matches at 7 bases. The trim removed 4 bases at V and 5 bases at J, leaving 11 bases unmatched. CDR1 is SGDLS and CDR2 is YYNGEE in the germline V gene. CDR3 length equals 15 residues. CDR3: CASSPRQGRNTEAFF. Written as DNA, the CDR3 is TGTGCCAGCAGCCCACGACAGGGACGGAATACTGAAGCTTTCTTT.

Of note for this clone: Other DNA sequences in this sample translate to the same CDR3. This rearrangement joins TRBV4-1 to TRBJ1-5; D ambiguous. Trimming pared 1 base from V and 6 bases from J, leaving 13 bases between. Per the germline V gene, CDR1 is MGHRA and CDR2 is YSYEKL. This CDR3 comprises 15 residues. The CDR3 sequence: CASSQGPGRGQPQHF. For the CDR3, the DNA is TGCGCCAGCAGCCAAGGGCCGGGCCGCGGTCAGCCCCAGCATTTT.

The rearrangement links TRBV7-8 to TRBJ2-5, with D unclear. V was cut by 1 base and J by 5 bases, with 11 bases left in between. The length of the CDR3 is 14 residues. CDR1 is SGHVS and CDR2 is FQNEAQ in the germline V gene. The CDR3, as DNA: TGTGCCAGCAGCTTAGTCAGGACCCGGGAGACCCAGTACTTC. Amino acids: CASSLVRTRETQYF.

V usage is TRBV19 and J usage is TRBJ2-1; no clear D gene. V shed 1 base and J shed 6 bases, with 4 bases lying between them. There are 12 residues in the CDR3. Germline CDR1 LNHDA, CDR2 SQIVND (reference sequence). In DNA form, the CDR3 reads TGTGCCAGTAGTATAGGGATCAATGAGCAGTTCTTC. Protein product: CASSIGINEQFF.

This clone has a single count. The chain has TRBV28 and TRBJ2-7; 9 bases match TRBD1. V lost 5 bases to trimming and J lost 2 bases; unmatched junction nucleotides: 7. This CDR3 is built from 15 residues. CDR1 MDHEN and CDR2 SYDVKM come from the germline V gene. The CDR3 region is CASSPSGQGPYEQYF. The CDR3 DNA reads as TGTGCCAGCAGTCCCTCGGGACAGGGACCCTACGAGCAGTACTTC.

The chain is built from TRBV5-5 and TRBJ1-2; D is ambiguous. Germline CDR1 SGHKS, CDR2 YYEKEE (reference sequence). V was cut by 0 bases and J by 12 bases, with 18 bases left in between. This CDR3 has 14 amino acids. CDR3 residues: CASSLGLGIFVDTF. CDR3 nucleotide sequence: TGTGCCAGCAGCTTGGGTCTGGGAATCTTTGTCGACACCTTC.

This sequence joins TRBV7-2 and TRBJ1-1; a weak D match, TRBD1 (5 bases). Looked up from germline, CDR1 is SGHTA and CDR2 is FQGNSA. Trimming removed 1 base from V and 3 bases from J, with 12 bases in between. This CDR3 contains 15 residues. CDR3 amino acids: CASSLGEGRYTEAFF. The CDR3 bases are TGTGCCAGCAGCTTAGGGGAGGGGCGTTACACTGAAGCTTTCTTT.

V usage is TRBV10-3 and J usage is TRBJ1-2, with 10 bases identical to TRBD1. This CDR3 comprises 14 residues. Germline lookup yields CDR1 ENHRY and CDR2 SYGVKD. V trimming: 5 bases; J trimming: 2 bases; junction bases outside the gene matches: 2. Here the CDR3 DNA reads TGTGCCATCAGTCGGACAGGGGGGAACTATGGCTACACCTTC. Protein: CAISRTGGNYGYTF.

The chain uses TRBV27 and TRBJ1-4, with D possibly being TRBD1 (5 bases). CDR1 and CDR2 (germline): MNHEY, SMNVEV (reference sequence). Trimming removed 6 bases at V and 5 bases at J, with 16 bases between. This CDR3 is 15 amino acids long. CDR3 residues: CASRTWGSGNEKLFF. CDR3 in DNA: TGTGCCAGCAGGACCTGGGGCAGCGGAAATGAAAAACTGTTTTTT.

This clone was recorded once. The chain is built from TRBV20-1 and TRBJ1-1; D unclear. Trimming took 3 bases from V and 1 from J, leaving 12 bases between them. The length of the CDR3 is 14 residues. Germline values: CDR1 DFQATT, CDR2 SNEGSKA (reference sequence). CDR3 sequence: CSASWVAGNTEAFF. The CDR3 bases are TGCAGTGCTAGTTGGGTTGCGGGGAACACTGAAGCTTTCTTT.

J is TRBJ1-2 and V is TRBV19, with no clear D. CDR3 length equals 11 residues. V was pared by 4 bases and J by 4 bases, with 4 bases between. The germline V gene encodes CDR1 LNHDA and CDR2 SQIVND (reference sequence). For the CDR3, the DNA is TGTGCCAGTAGTAACAGCTATGGCTACACCTTC. It encodes CASSNSYGYTF.

The chain has TRBV6-5 and TRBJ1-6; D possibly corresponds to TRBD1 (6 bases). V shed 0 bases and J shed 4 bases, with 7 bases lying between them. Germline V gives CDR1 MNHEY, CDR2 SVGAGI. The CDR3 consists of 15 residues. CDR3 in amino acids: CASSYSGQYNSPLHF. Written as DNA, the CDR3 is TGTGCCAGCAGTTACTCCGGACAGTATAATTCACCCCTCCACTTT.

J is TRBJ2-3 and V is TRBV9; a possible D gene is TRBD2 (6 bases). CDR1 and CDR2 from the germline V gene are SGDLS and YYNGEE. The CDR3 is 15 amino acids. V was shortened by 4 bases and J by 1 base, with 13 bases between the two germline ends. The CDR3 region is CASSSWGTGTDTQYF. The CDR3 DNA reads TGTGCCAGCAGCTCATGGGGGACTGGCACAGATACGCAGTATTTT.

The chain employs TRBV7-2 and TRBJ2-7; D gene ambiguous. Per germline, CDR1 SGHTA and CDR2 FQGNSA. The length of the CDR3 is 13 residues. V was pared by 5 bases and J by 7 bases, with 15 bases between. The CDR3 loop is CASSPRPTREQYF. The CDR3 region has the DNA TGTGCCAGCAGCCCCCGGCCGACCCGGGAGCAGTACTTC.

The gene calls are TRBV5-4 and TRBJ1-2; TRBD1 matches 7 bases. CDR1 and CDR2 (germline): SGHNT, YYREEE (reference sequence). V lost 4 bases, J lost 1 base, and 7 bases stayed unmatched. The CDR3 spans 15 residues. The CDR3 region is CASSIWDSFNYGYTF. CDR3 bases: TGTGCCAGCAGCATTTGGGACAGCTTTAACTATGGCTACACCTTC.

Here the CDR3 DNA reads TGTGCCAGCAGTTTTTTTTGGCGGGCCACAGGACCCCAAGATACGCAGTATTTT. As protein: CASSFFWRATGPQDTQYF. The chain uses TRBV28 and TRBJ2-3, with D perhaps assigned TRBD1 or TRBD2 (5 bases each). The CDR3 is made up of 18 amino acids. Germline CDR1 MDHEN, CDR2 SYDVKM. V lost 3 bases and J lost 5, with 24 bases in between.

This chain connects TRBV7-2 to TRBJ2-1; D might be TRBD1 or TRBD2, each matching 5 bases. Deletions cut 2 bases from V and 9 bases from J, with 29 bases between. CDR3 size: 19 residues. The germline V gene encodes CDR1 SGHTA and CDR2 FQGNSA. CDR3 in amino acids: CASSLWAGQKSGRVGEQFF. DNA of the CDR3: TGTGCCAGCAGCTTATGGGCAGGGCAAAAATCGGGACGAGTCGGTGAGCAGTTCTTC.

The chain joins TRBV12-3 or TRBV12-4 to TRBJ1-2; D remains unclear. V lost 4 bases and J lost 6, with 12 bases in between. The CDR3 covers 13 residues. CDR3 sequence reads: CASSSTSEHGYTF. CDR3 nucleotide sequence: TGTGCCAGCAGTTCGACCTCGGAGCATGGCTACACCTTC.